The 10 T cell receptor beta chains given below trace back to one sample, sequenced in a study of blood T cell repertoires in COVID-19. Clones were read by immunoSEQ multiplex PCR, and TCRdb kept only the in-frame ones, dropping some. The table shows some 250,000 clones, with 70% to 90% occurring only once. The sequenced sample consisted of peripheral blood. These receptors all come from a woman in her 30s with acute or convalescent COVID-19.

This clone was recorded only once. The chain has TRBV9 and TRBJ2-4; 7 nucleotides match TRBD1. The germline CDR1 and CDR2 sequences are SGDLS and YYNGEE. V lost 1 base to trimming and J lost 8 bases; unmatched junction nucleotides: 0. The CDR3 has 12 amino acids. The chain's CDR3 is CASSVQGDIQYF. As DNA, the CDR3 is TGTGCCAGCAGCGTACAGGGGGACATTCAGTACTTC.

V is TRBV19 and J is TRBJ2-7; D possibly corresponds to TRBD2 (5 bases). CDR3 size: 14 residues. Germline V gene sequence: CDR1 LNHDA, CDR2 SQIVND (reference sequence). V gave up 4 bases and J gave up 2 bases, with 12 bases separating them. The CDR3 bases are TGTGCCAGTAGTACACCGGGAATTCCCTACGAGCAGTACTTC. Translated, it gives CASSTPGIPYEQYF.

This clone was detected only once. This chain joins TRBV19 and TRBJ2-7; no clear D gene. The germline V gene has CDR1 LNHDA and CDR2 SQIVND (reference sequence). Trimming took off 5 bases at V and 0 bases at J, with 17 bases between the two ends. The CDR3 consists of 16 residues. The CDR3 DNA reads TGTGCCAGTAGTCTCCGCGTACAGCTAAACTCCTACGAGCAGTACTTC. Its protein is CASSLRVQLNSYEQYF.

The chain uses TRBV2 and TRBJ2-2; TRBD2 is a possible D gene (6 bases). The germline CDR1 and CDR2 sequences are SNHLY and FYNNEI. This CDR3 comprises 15 residues. The V end was cut by 8 bases, the J end by 3 bases, with 16 bases between. The CDR3: CASSAPASDTGELFF. In nucleotides, the CDR3 is TGTGCCAGCTCGGCCCCGGCTAGCGACACCGGGGAGCTGTTTTTT.

Only one count was recorded for this clone. The chain carries TRBV25-1 and TRBJ1-3, with 7 bases that match TRBD1. The CDR3 is 14 amino acids. V lost 1 base, J lost 5 bases, and 2 bases stayed unmatched. Germline lookup yields CDR1 MGHDK and CDR2 SYGVNS. In DNA, the CDR3 is TGTGCCAGCAGTGAATTTAGGGGGCGAAACACCATATATTTT. Translated, it gives CASSEFRGRNTIYF.

The CDR3 DNA reads as TGCGCCAGCAGCCAAGAGGGCAAGAACACTGAAGCTTTCTTT. It translates to CASSQEGKNTEAFF. The V gene is TRBV4-1, the J gene TRBJ1-1; D gene uncertain. This CDR3 has 14 residues. The V end was cut by 0 bases, the J end by 1 base, with 6 bases between. CDR1 and CDR2 (germline): MGHRA, YSYEKL.

This chain uses TRBV30 with TRBJ2-2, with TRBD2 matching 9 bases. Losses at the gene ends were 4 bases for V and 6 bases for J; bases not matched to a gene: 6. Germline V gene lookup returns CDR1 GTSNPN and CDR2 SVGIG (reference sequence). The CDR3 sequence is 14 residues long. Written as DNA, the CDR3 is TGTGCCTGGAATAGCGGGAGTTCGGCCGGGGAGCTGTTTTTT. This sequence encodes CAWNSGSSAGELFF.

The chain carries TRBV7-6 and TRBJ1-2; 7 bases are a match to TRBD1. CDR1 is SGHVS, CDR2 FNYEAQ, per germline. V shed 1 base and J 3 bases; nucleotides not matched to a gene: 14. The CDR3 contains 18 residues. DNA of the CDR3: TGTGCCAGCAGCTTAGGAACCTTCTTGGGACAGTTGGACTATGGCTACACCTTC. The encoded protein is CASSLGTFLGQLDYGYTF.

The chain employs TRBV19 and TRBJ2-4; tentatively, D is TRBD1 (6 bases). Trimming took off 1 base at V and 6 bases at J, with 7 bases between the two ends. In germline, CDR1 is LNHDA, CDR2 SQIVND (reference sequence). The length of the CDR3 is 13 residues. The CDR3 sequence: CASSIAGANIQYF. The CDR3 bases are TGTGCCAGTAGTATAGCAGGGGCAAACATTCAGTACTTC.

The chain carries TRBV27 and TRBJ1-1; D call uncertain. Trimming cost V 5 bases and J 11 bases, with 18 bases left between them. This CDR3 spans 13 amino acids. CDR1 and CDR2 (germline): MNHEY, SMNVEV (reference sequence). The CDR3: CASSPLLFSSAFF. CDR3 coding DNA: TGTGCCAGCAGTCCCCTACTCTTTTCAAGTGCTTTCTTT.